Detailed here is one TCR beta chain. Its antigen is unidentified. Clones were read by immunoSEQ multiplex PCR, and TCRdb kept only the in-frame ones, dropping some. The repertoire consists of about 2 million clones, with about 95% occurring once and the leading ten covering less than 1.5%. These data are taken from a study of shared clonotypes between healthy human individuals. General study results and limits: Sampling involved blood alone; tissue repertoires likely differ. Sorted-subset sequencing, rarefaction showed, was incomplete despite large depth. With a few donors compared, about 5% of naive CD4 clonotypes were shared.

Germline CDR1 is LGHNA and CDR2 is YSLEER. The CDR3 has 17 amino acids. Losses at the gene ends were 4 bases for V and 0 bases for J; bases not matched to a gene: 9. CD45RO-negative, CCR7-selected cells formed the naive CD8 fraction, which excluded terminally differentiated effector memory CD45RA+ cells. Everyone who donated was a Caucasian adult who lived in Nashville, Tennessee. The sample was naive CD8+ T cells sorted from blood. The gene calls are TRBV4-3 and TRBJ2-3; 8 bases are shared with TRBD2. The clonotype originates from a man in his late teens or twenties in good health. CDR3 protein: CASSRVAGMTSTDTQYF. CDR3 in DNA: TGCGCCAGCAGCCGGGTAGCGGGAATGACTAGCACAGATACGCAGTATTTT.